These 21 T cell receptor beta chains share one sample of origin, sequenced in a study of T-cell reconstitution after alpha-beta-depleted transplantation in children. Library preparation (for TCRbeta) was performed with unique molecular identifiers. From the PCR reads, TCRdb called clonotypes with MiXCR, one entry per CDR3 protein. Counted here are about 980,000 distinct CDR3 sequences, about 29% occurring once; the ten biggest clones make up more than 25%. This sample comprised PBMCs, mostly from graft donor cells, obtained 360 days after TCRalphabeta/CD19-depleted stem cell transplant. All receptors derive from a boy in the first two years of life who had a stem cell transplant for SCID, so the T cells may come from the graft donor.

This clonotype has only a few counts. This sequence joins TRBV12-3 or TRBV12-4 and TRBJ1-5; the match to TRBD1 covers 7 bases. V was clipped by 6 bases and J by 3 bases; unmatched bases: 8. The CDR3 totals 15 residues. The CDR3 protein is CASSRKGQNNQPQHF. The DNA of the CDR3 is TGTGCCAGCAGCAGGAAGGGACAGAACAATCAGCCCCAGCATTTT.

The chain has TRBV29-1 and TRBJ2-1; D perhaps matches TRBD2 (5 bases). Deletions cut 2 bases from V and 8 bases from J, with 22 bases between. Germline values: CDR1 SQVTM, CDR2 ANQGSEA. The CDR3 contains 16 residues. CDR3 region: CSVESGESGIRYEQFF. CDR3 coding DNA: TGCAGCGTTGAATCGGGTGAGAGCGGAATCCGGTATGAGCAGTTCTTC.

A few counts support this clonotype. The chain is built from TRBV18 and TRBJ2-7, with D perhaps TRBD1 (5 bases). V was clipped by 4 bases and J by 0 bases, with 13 bases between them. CDR3 length: 15 residues. The germline V gene has CDR1 KGHSH and CDR2 LQKENI. The CDR3 is CASSRSGQNSYEQYF. CDR3 nucleotides: TGTGCCAGCTCACGCTCAGGGCAGAACTCCTACGAGCAGTACTTC. Complete variable domain (other parts from reference TRBV18 and TRBJ2-7): NAGVMQNPRHLVRRRGQEARLRCSPMKGHSHVYWYRQLPEEGLKFMVYLQKENIIDESGMPKERFSAEFPKEGPSILRIQQVVRGDSAAYFCASSRSGQNSYEQYFGPGTRLTVT.

The chain carries TRBV29-1 and TRBJ2-5; TRBD1 matches at 8 bases. Looked up from germline, CDR1 is SQVTM and CDR2 is ANQGSEA. J lost 0 bases, V lost 7 bases, and 7 bases had no gene match. The CDR3 is 14 residues long. CDR3 loop: CSGGQGINQETQYF. The DNA for the CDR3 is TGCAGCGGAGGACAGGGCATAAACCAAGAGACCCAGTACTTC.

This clonotype has a handful of counts. This chain connects TRBV5-5 to TRBJ2-7; no reliable D call. This CDR3 contains 13 residues. Trimming left V 6 bases short and J 2 bases short, with 12 bases between. Germline CDR1 SGHKS, CDR2 YYEKEE (reference sequence). The CDR3 reads CASTISTTYEQYF. The CDR3 region has the DNA TGTGCCAGCACCATCTCGACGACCTACGAGCAGTACTTC.

The gene calls are TRBV4-1 and TRBJ2-2, with 11 bases lining up with TRBD2. V dropped 7 bases and J dropped 6; count of bases not matched to a gene: 4. This CDR3 has 14 residues. The germline V gene has CDR1 MGHRA and CDR2 YSYEKL. The CDR3 sequence: CASTWTSGPGELFF. The CDR3 coding sequence is TGCGCCAGCACGTGGACTAGCGGGCCCGGGGAGCTGTTTTTT.

This clonotype has only one observation. Written as DNA, the CDR3 is TGTGCCAGCAGTGACCCTCCCTTGGCCACCAATCAGCCCCAGCATTTT. Translated: CASSDPPLATNQPQHF. V gene TRBV2 combines with J gene TRBJ1-5, with D unresolved. Looked up from germline, CDR1 is SNHLY and CDR2 is FYNNEI. Trimming shortened V by 3 bases and J by 3 bases, and 15 bases separated the two germline ends. The CDR3 length is 16 residues.

The rearrangement joins TRBV12-3 or TRBV12-4 to TRBJ1-2; tentatively, D is TRBD1 (6 bases). Trimming pared 1 base from V and 8 bases from J, leaving 11 bases between. This CDR3 contains 13 residues. CDR3 residues: CASSLGAGAGYTF. CDR3 in DNA: TGTGCCAGCAGTTTAGGGGCAGGGGCGGGCTACACCTTC.

This clonotype has just one count. The V gene is TRBV6-5, the J gene TRBJ2-1, with 8 bases aligning to TRBD2. CDR1 MNHEY and CDR2 SVGAGI come from the germline V gene. The CDR3 covers 14 residues. Trimming took 4 bases from V and 10 from J; bases not matched to a gene: 9. CDR3 amino acids: CASSFSGGTAEQFF. The CDR3 DNA reads TGTGCCAGCAGTTTCAGCGGGGGAACCGCAGAGCAGTTCTTC.

The rearrangement joins TRBV20-1 to TRBJ1-4; 7 bases are shared with TRBD1. Unmatched junction bases numbered 18, after V lost 1 base and J lost 7 bases. The CDR3 has 18 residues. CDR1 is DFQATT, CDR2 SNEGSKA, per germline (reference sequence). CDR3 nucleotide sequence: TGCAGTGCTAGAGTTCCACAGGGGATCCCCAACTCAGGTGAAAAACTGTTTTTT. This gives the protein CSARVPQGIPNSGEKLFF.

The chain couples TRBV6-2 or TRBV6-3 to TRBJ2-3; D gene unclear. The CDR3 covers 15 residues. The V end lost 2 bases, the J end lost 3 bases, and 12 bases lay between the germline ends. Per germline, CDR1 MNHEY and CDR2 SVGEGT. The CDR3 coding sequence is TGTGCCAGCAGTTACACCTTGGGCACTACAGATACGCAGTATTTT. Residues: CASSYTLGTTDTQYF.

There are a few counts of this clonotype. CDR3 bases: TGCGCCAGCAGCTTTTTGGAAGGGGCCAACGTCCTGACTTTC. Amino acid sequence: CASSFLEGANVLTF. The chain carries TRBV5-1 and TRBJ2-6, with D unclear. The germline gives CDR1 SGHRS, CDR2 YFSETQ. CDR3 length: 14 residues. The germline V and J ends were trimmed by 2 bases and 4 bases, with 7 bases remaining between them.

This rearrangement joins TRBV4-2 to TRBJ2-3; the D gene is possibly TRBD2 (6 bases). The germline V gene encodes CDR1 LGHNA and CDR2 YNFKEQ. This CDR3 contains 15 residues. V was trimmed by 2 bases and J by 4 bases, leaving 13 bases between them. In DNA, the CDR3 is TGTGCCAGCAGCCAATCTCCGGGGGTACCAGATACGCAGTATTTT. Translated, it gives CASSQSPGVPDTQYF.

V usage is TRBV20-1 and J usage is TRBJ1-2; D remains ambiguous. The CDR3 consists of 12 residues. Germline V gene lookup returns CDR1 DFQATT and CDR2 SNEGSKA (reference sequence). V lost 3 bases, J lost 5 bases, and 10 bases lay in between. CDR3 sequence (DNA): TGCAGTGCTAGCCCCGATTTTTATGGCTACACCTTC. Its protein product is CSASPDFYGYTF.

The chain joins TRBV4-1 to TRBJ2-5; the D is unclear. V was clipped by 2 bases and J by 7 bases, with 8 bases between them. CDR3 length equals 12 residues. The germline V gene encodes CDR1 MGHRA and CDR2 YSYEKL. The chain's CDR3 is CASSQPSGTQYF. CDR3 in DNA: TGCGCCAGCAGCCAACCATCTGGGACCCAGTACTTC.

This clonotype was seen a few times. The chain has TRBV5-1 and TRBJ1-5; D uncertain. The length of the CDR3 is 15 residues. Trimming stripped 0 bases from V and 2 bases from J, with 9 bases between. Per the germline V gene, CDR1 is SGHRS and CDR2 is YFSETQ. The CDR3, as DNA: TGCGCCAGCAGCTTGGACAGTAAGGGCAATCAGCCCCAGCATTTT. This sequence encodes CASSLDSKGNQPQHF.

This clonotype was counted only a few times. The V and J genes are TRBV4-2 and TRBJ2-1; 13 nucleotides line up with TRBD2. The CDR3 runs 18 residues. The junction had 13 bases not matched to a gene; V was cut back by 2 bases and J by 9 bases. CDR1 and CDR2 (germline): LGHNA, YNFKEQ. The CDR3 region has the DNA TGTGCCAGCAGCCAACGCCCCCCACTAGCGGGGGGGCCCGGTGAGCAGTTCTTC. It translates to CASSQRPPLAGGPGEQFF.

The table lists this clonotype with a few counts. The V call is TRBV12-3 or TRBV12-4, the J call TRBJ2-3; 8 bases are a match to TRBD2. This CDR3 has 15 amino acids. V dropped 6 bases and J dropped 2; count of bases not matched to a gene: 7. CDR3 coding DNA: TGTGCCAGCAGACCAGCGGGGGCCTACACAGATACGCAGTATTTT. This codes for CASRPAGAYTDTQYF.

This clonotype was observed a few times. CDR3 sequence: CSARDRGTGYTF. DNA for the CDR3: TGCAGTGCTAGAGATCGGGGGACCGGCTACACCTTC. This chain joins TRBV20-1 and TRBJ1-2; D is perhaps TRBD1 (5 bases). Trimming took off 0 bases at V and 8 bases at J, with 10 bases between the two ends. From germline, CDR1 is DFQATT and CDR2 SNEGSKA (reference sequence). The CDR3 sequence is 12 residues long.

In the case of this clonotype: The junction departs from germline at one end; a sequencing error may be responsible. The chain carries TRBV5-1 and TRBJ2-7; 9 bases map to TRBD1. This CDR3 has 13 residues. Germline loops: CDR1 SGHRS, CDR2 YFSETQ. The CDR3 loop is CASRFDRGDDPTF. The CDR3 DNA is TGCGCCAGCAGGTTCGACAGGGGGGATGATCCCACCTTC.

The rearrangement joins TRBV7-6 to TRBJ2-3, with D hard to call. Trimming pared 2 bases from V and 0 bases from J, leaving 6 bases between. The CDR3 sequence is 14 residues long. Germline-derived CDR1 and CDR2 are SGHVS and FNYEAQ. CDR3 region: CASSLLESTDTQYF. The CDR3 nucleotides read TGTGCCAGCAGCTTACTAGAAAGCACAGATACGCAGTATTTT.